This T cell receptor (beta chain) was sequenced in a study of blood T cell repertoires in COVID-19. For the study at large: Both acute and convalescent COVID-19 samples were obtained from the United States, Italy and Spain.

Per the original data handling: How many nucleated cells were present was estimated from reference gene primer amplification. Here immunoSEQ multiplex PCR was the method, and the copy in TCRdb shows in-frame clones only, minus some. V and J calls and clone size are as listed in that table; D and trimming were resolved from the DNA. This table has some 130,000 clones, approximately 77% appearing once. The CDR3 is 18 residues long. Germline-derived CDR1 and CDR2 are SGHNT and YYREEE (reference sequence). With 4 bases clipped from V and 4 bases from J, the junction kept 15 bases outside the gene matches. The sample holds one count of this clone.

The clonotype was recovered from a man at least 80 years old with acute or convalescent COVID-19. Material: peripheral blood. This sequence joins TRBV5-4 and TRBJ2-1, with TRBD2 matching 9 bases. The DNA for the CDR3 is TGTGCCAGCAGCCGCGGGGTAGCGGGGGCCGGTCTTTACAATGAGCAGTTCTTC. Translated: CASSRGVAGAGLYNEQFF.